The text below deals with one TCR beta chain. The antigen is not known. The data originate from a study of blood T cells in healthy people across ages. Study findings and constraints: Age brought a roughly linear fall in TCR beta diversity measured per million T cells. More naive CD4+ cells and higher diversity were found in long-lived than in aged donors.

A sample-barcoded 5' primer and a J-beta primer mix were used in a second PCR of about 7 to 12 cycles. Each of the cDNA molecules was tagged by a template-switch adaptor with 12 random nucleotides. From the 5' RACE reads, TCRdb called clonotypes with MiXCR, one entry per CDR3 protein. The data contain roughly 700,000 distinct CDR3 sequences, 45% to 50% of them seen just once; the ten biggest clones take up about 32%. Unmatched junction bases numbered 5, after V lost 6 bases and J lost 2 bases. The CDR3 is 14 residues long. CDR1 and CDR2 from the germline V gene are SGHTA and FQGNSA. The sequence was collected from a woman aged 55-69 years in good health. The sequencing sample was made of blood. The V call is TRBV7-2, the J call TRBJ2-3; TRBD1 agrees at 7 bases. For the CDR3, the DNA is TGTGCCAGCAGAGACAGGGTCCCCACAGATACGCAGTATTTT. Translation gives CASRDRVPTDTQYF. Using reference TRBV7-2 and TRBJ2-3 for the parts outside the CDR3, the full variable domain is GAGVSQSPSNKVTEKGKDVELRCDPISGHTALYWYRQSLGQGLEFLIYFQGNSAPDKSGLPSDRFSAERTGGSVSTLTIQRTQQEDSAVYLCASRDRVPTDTQYFGPGTRLTVL.